The present T cell receptor (beta chain) was sequenced within a study of blood T cells in healthy people across ages. Findings of the study overall: With naive T cell percentage, TCR beta diversity showed a strong correlation.

No fewer than 6 micrograms of total RNA were isolated from every sample. This clonotype was found once. Its target is not known. The use of a sample-barcoded 5' primer and a J-beta primer mix characterized a second PCR of roughly 6 to 11 cycles. TCRdb passed the 5' RACE reads through MiXCR, listing each CDR3 protein once. The table has about 680,000 distinct CDR3 sequences, approximately 49% seen once. The sequence was obtained from a woman aged 55 to 70 in good health. The sample was blood.

The CDR3 reads CASSPFRTLRGTGELFF. The CDR3 nucleotides are TGTGCCAGCTCACCATTCAGGACCCTGCGTGGCACCGGGGAGCTGTTTTTT. The gene calls are TRBV18 and TRBJ2-2; D unclear. Between the trimmed V and J ends, which lost 2 bases and 4 bases, there was a span of 17 bases. This CDR3 spans 17 amino acids. The germline V gene has CDR1 KGHSH and CDR2 LQKENI. Full variable domain (rest looked up from reference TRBV18 and TRBJ2-2): NAGVMQNPRHLVRRRGQEARLRCSPMKGHSHVYWYRQLPEEGLKFMVYLQKENIIDESGMPKERFSAEFPKEGPSILRIQQVVRGDSAAYFCASSPFRTLRGTGELFFGEGSRLTVL.